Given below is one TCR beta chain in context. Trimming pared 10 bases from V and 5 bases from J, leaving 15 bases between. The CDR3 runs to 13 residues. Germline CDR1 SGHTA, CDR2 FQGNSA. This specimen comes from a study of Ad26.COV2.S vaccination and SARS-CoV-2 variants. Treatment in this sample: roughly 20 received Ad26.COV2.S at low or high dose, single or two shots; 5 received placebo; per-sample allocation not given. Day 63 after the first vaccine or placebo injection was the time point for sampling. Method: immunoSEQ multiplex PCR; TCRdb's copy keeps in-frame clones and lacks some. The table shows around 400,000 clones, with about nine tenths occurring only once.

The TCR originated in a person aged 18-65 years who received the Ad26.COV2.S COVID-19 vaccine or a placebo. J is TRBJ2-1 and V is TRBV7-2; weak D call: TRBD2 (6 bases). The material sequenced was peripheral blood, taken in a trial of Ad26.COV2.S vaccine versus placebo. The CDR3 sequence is CANEPGLNNEQFF. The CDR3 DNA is TGTGCCAACGAGCCGGGACTCAACAATGAGCAGTTCTTC.